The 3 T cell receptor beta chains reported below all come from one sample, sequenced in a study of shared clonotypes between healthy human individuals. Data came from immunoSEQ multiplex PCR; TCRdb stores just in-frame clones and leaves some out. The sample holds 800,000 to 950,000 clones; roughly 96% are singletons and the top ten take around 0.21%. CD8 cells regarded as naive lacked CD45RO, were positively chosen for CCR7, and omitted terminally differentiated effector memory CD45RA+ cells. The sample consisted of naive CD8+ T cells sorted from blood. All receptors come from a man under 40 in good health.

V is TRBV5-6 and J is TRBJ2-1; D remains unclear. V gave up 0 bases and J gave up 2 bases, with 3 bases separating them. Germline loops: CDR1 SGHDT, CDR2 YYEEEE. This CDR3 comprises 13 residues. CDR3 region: CASSLGAYNEQFF. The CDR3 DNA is TGTGCCAGCAGCTTGGGAGCCTACAATGAGCAGTTCTTC.

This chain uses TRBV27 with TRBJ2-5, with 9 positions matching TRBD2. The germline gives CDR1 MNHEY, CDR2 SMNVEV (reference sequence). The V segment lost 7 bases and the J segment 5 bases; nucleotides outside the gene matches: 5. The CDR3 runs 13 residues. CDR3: CASKAGGWETQYF. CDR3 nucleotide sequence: TGTGCCAGCAAAGCGGGAGGATGGGAGACCCAGTACTTC.

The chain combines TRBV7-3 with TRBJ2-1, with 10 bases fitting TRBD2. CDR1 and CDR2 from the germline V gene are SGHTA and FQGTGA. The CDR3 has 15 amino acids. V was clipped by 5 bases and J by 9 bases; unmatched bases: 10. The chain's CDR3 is CASSAGLATSSEQFF. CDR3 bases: TGTGCCAGCAGCGCGGGACTAGCGACCAGTAGTGAGCAGTTCTTC.